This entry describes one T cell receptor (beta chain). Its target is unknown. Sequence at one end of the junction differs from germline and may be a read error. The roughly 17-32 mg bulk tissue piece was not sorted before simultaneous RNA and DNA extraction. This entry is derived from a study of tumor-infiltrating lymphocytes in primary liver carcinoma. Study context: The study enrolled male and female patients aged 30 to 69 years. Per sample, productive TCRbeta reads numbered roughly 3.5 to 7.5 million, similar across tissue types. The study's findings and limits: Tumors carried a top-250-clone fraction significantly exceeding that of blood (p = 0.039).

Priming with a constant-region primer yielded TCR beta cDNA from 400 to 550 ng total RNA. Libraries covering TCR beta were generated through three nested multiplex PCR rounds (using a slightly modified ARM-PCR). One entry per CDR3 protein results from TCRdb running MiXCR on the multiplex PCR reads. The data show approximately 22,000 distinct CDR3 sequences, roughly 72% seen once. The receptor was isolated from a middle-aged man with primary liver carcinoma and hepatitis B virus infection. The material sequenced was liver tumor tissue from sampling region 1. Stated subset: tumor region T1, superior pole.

The CDR3 loop is CARSMETGGSYERYF. The CDR3 nucleotides are TGTGCCCGCAGTATGGAGACAGGGGGGTCCTACGAGCGGTACTTC. The chain links TRBV12-3 or TRBV12-4 to TRBJ2-7; 9 bases agree with TRBD1. This CDR3 is built from 15 residues.